The clone carrying this T cell receptor (beta chain) appeared many times. The antigen is not known. The junction departs from germline at one end; a sequencing error may be responsible. This specimen comes from a study of identical twins. TCRdb reprocessed the 5' RACE reads via MiXCR and lists one record per CDR3 protein. This sample yields 200,000 to 300,000 distinct CDR3 sequences, of which approximately 7.3% are seen a single time; approximately 5.4% belongs to the top ten. The study's findings and limits: Beta out-of-frame twin sharing showed a weaker excess. Models underestimated TCR alpha sharing (out-of-frame) in monozygotic twins. There were fewer insertions in abundant cord blood beta clonotypes, but memory repertoires showed no such pattern.

CDR1 SQVTM and CDR2 ANQGSEA come from the germline V gene. The CDR3 length is 13 residues. The same data also contributed to another study, on yellow fever vaccine responses in identical twins. That study adds: Twins reportedly appeared to share part of their vaccine T cell response while keeping part individual.

The source material was CD8+ T cells sorted from blood. The chain recombines TRBV29-1 with TRBJ2-7; D ambiguous. This sequence originates from a woman between 18 and 30 years old in good health. The CDR3 loop reads CSVEVSSPYEQYF. In nucleotides, the CDR3 is TGCAGCGTCGAAGTCTCCAGCCCCTACGAGCAGTACTTC.